What follows are 15 T cell receptor beta chains derived from one specimen sequenced in a study of T-cell memory formation after mild COVID-19. TCRdb reprocessed the 5' RACE reads with MiXCR, giving one entry per CDR3 protein. The sample yields 300,000 to 350,000 distinct CDR3 sequences, roughly 15% seen once. The specimen was PBMCs or a T cell subset sorted from them (not recorded which). Every receptor here comes from a man between 18 and 29 years old who had mild COVID-19 (a few samples of this study predate the infection). Cell type and time point are not known.

This clonotype was seen more than once but under ten times. This chain connects TRBV12-3 or TRBV12-4 to TRBJ1-4; D is possibly TRBD1 (5 bases). V shed 3 bases and J shed 0 bases, with 11 bases lying between them. The CDR3 consists of 16 residues. In DNA form, the CDR3 reads TGTGCCAGCAGTTTGGGGGTAGGCGCAACTAATGAAAAACTGTTTTTT. Its translation: CASSLGVGATNEKLFF.

This rearrangement joins TRBV7-2 to TRBJ2-2; TRBD2 aligns across 9 bases. The CDR3 has 15 amino acids. Unmatched junction bases numbered 7, after V lost 5 bases and J lost 6 bases. Germline V CDR1 and CDR2: SGHTA, FQGNSA. CDR3 DNA: TGTGCCAGCAGCAAACCCGCGGGAGGGGCCGGGGAGCTGTTTTTT. It specifies CASSKPAGGAGELFF.

This clonotype appeared many times. The chain recombines TRBV20-1 with TRBJ2-1; 9 positions agree with TRBD2. The length of the CDR3 is 16 residues. CDR1 and CDR2 (germline): DFQATT, SNEGSKA (reference sequence). The junction had 10 bases not matched to a gene; V was cut back by 7 bases and J by 0 bases. The CDR3 sequence is CSVRALAGLSYNEQFF. CDR3 nucleotides: TGCAGTGTAAGGGCGCTAGCGGGACTCTCCTACAATGAGCAGTTCTTC.

In this sample, this clonotype turned up many times. The J gene is TRBJ2-7, the V gene TRBV4-2; a possible D gene is TRBD1 (6 bases). Germline V gene lookup returns CDR1 LGHNA and CDR2 YNFKEQ. The CDR3 runs to 16 residues. V shed 1 base and J shed 0 bases, with 13 bases lying between them. CDR3 amino acids: CASSQAARGSSYEQYF. CDR3 bases: TGTGCCAGCAGCCAAGCGGCGAGGGGGAGCTCCTACGAGCAGTACTTC.

The chain joins TRBV12-3 or TRBV12-4 to TRBJ2-3, with a weak D call TRBD2 (5 bases). There are 14 residues in the CDR3. V was clipped by 6 bases and J by 1 base, with 11 bases between them. CDR3 coding DNA: TGTGCCAGCAGCTGGACTGCAGGCACAGATACGCAGTATTTT. Translation: CASSWTAGTDTQYF.

The rearrangement joins TRBV20-1 to TRBJ2-5, with D possibly being TRBD1 or TRBD2 (6 bases each). V lost 4 bases and J 5 bases, leaving 17 bases between the germline ends. Germline V lookup: CDR1 DFQATT, CDR2 SNEGSKA (reference sequence). This CDR3 contains 14 residues. The CDR3: CSATREGGRETQYF. The CDR3 DNA follows: TGCAGTGCTACCCGCGAGGGGGGTCGGGAGACCCAGTACTTC.

This clonotype was seen a few times. V usage is TRBV5-4 and J usage is TRBJ1-2, with a tentative D call TRBD1 (6 bases). Germline V CDR1 and CDR2: SGHNT, YYREEE (reference sequence). The CDR3 loop spans 16 amino acids. V was pared by 1 base and J by 8 bases, with 21 bases between. CDR3 nucleotides: TGTGCCAGCAGCTTGCCCCCTTTGAGGGGGAGTTTCGGCTACACCTTC. Protein sequence: CASSLPPLRGSFGYTF. Full variable domain (rest looked up from reference TRBV5-4 and TRBJ1-2): ETGVTQSPTHLIKTRGQQVTLRCSSQSGHNTVSWYQQALGQGPQFIFQYYREEENGRGNFPPRFSGLQFPNYSSELNVNALELDDSALYLCASSLPPLRGSFGYTFGSGTRLTVV.

This clonotype was found a few times. CDR3 sequence: CATTRLYEQFF. In DNA, the CDR3 is TGTGCCACTACTCGGCTGTATGAGCAGTTCTTC. The J gene is TRBJ2-1, the V gene TRBV19; D is uncertain. This CDR3 contains 11 residues. V gave up 10 bases and J gave up 8 bases, with 12 bases separating them. Germline loops: CDR1 LNHDA, CDR2 SQIVND (reference sequence).

The sample holds a few counts of this clonotype. This chain links TRBV12-3 or TRBV12-4 with TRBJ2-1; D call uncertain. This CDR3 comprises 13 residues. The V gene lost 5 bases and the J gene lost 0 bases, with 5 bases spanning the gap. CDR3 sequence (DNA): TGTGCCAGCAGTCAGATCTCCTACAATGAGCAGTTCTTC. Protein product: CASSQISYNEQFF.

This clonotype appeared a few times. V usage is TRBV6-6 and J usage is TRBJ2-7, with D hard to call. CDR1 and CDR2 from the germline V gene are MNHNY and SVGAGI (reference sequence). CDR3 size: 14 residues. Trimming cost V 6 bases and J 3 bases, with 15 bases left between them. The CDR3 DNA reads TGTGCCAGCAGCGGACCCCCGACGAGCTACGAGCAGTACTTC. Residues: CASSGPPTSYEQYF.

The chain combines TRBV28 with TRBJ1-1; 9 bases fit TRBD1. Germline V gives CDR1 MDHEN, CDR2 SYDVKM. The CDR3 is 13 amino acids. The J segment lost 4 bases and the V segment lost 8 bases, leaving 5 bases of the junction unmatched. CDR3 protein: CASETGQGTEAFF. The CDR3 DNA reads as TGTGCCAGCGAGACGGGACAGGGCACTGAAGCTTTCTTT.

This sequence joins TRBV10-3 and TRBJ2-5; D ambiguous. The ends were cut back, 3 bases at V and 5 bases at J, with 4 bases in the middle. The CDR3 has 11 amino acids. The germline CDR1 and CDR2 sequences are ENHRY and SYGVKD. The CDR3 sequence is CAISEMETQYF. DNA of the CDR3: TGTGCCATCAGTGAAATGGAGACCCAGTACTTC.

The V and J genes are TRBV6-6 and TRBJ1-2; possibly TRBD1 for D (5 bases). Germline V gene data show CDR1 as MNHNY and CDR2 as SVGAGI (reference sequence). The V and J ends lost 6 bases and 0 bases respectively, with 14 bases between them. The CDR3 contains 15 residues. Written as DNA, the CDR3 is TGTGCCAGCAGGGATTGGGACGGTACTAACTATGGCTACACCTTC. This gives the protein CASRDWDGTNYGYTF.

CDR3 DNA: TGTGCCAGCACCCCCCACGGCAATCAGCCCCAGCATTTT. This translates into CASTPHGNQPQHF. The rearrangement uses TRBV3-1 and TRBJ1-5; no clear D. V gave up 7 bases and J gave up 2 bases, with 9 bases separating them. Germline lookup yields CDR1 LGHDT and CDR2 YNNKEL (reference sequence). CDR3 length equals 13 residues.

This clonotype has a handful of counts. The chain links TRBV7-3 to TRBJ2-3, with D perhaps matching TRBD1 (6 bases). This CDR3 is 15 amino acids long. The germline V gene has CDR1 SGHTA and CDR2 FQGTGA. Trimming stripped 6 bases from V and 3 bases from J, with 16 bases between. The CDR3 protein is CASRSNRVRTDTQYF. CDR3 bases: TGTGCCAGCAGGTCGAACAGGGTACGGACAGATACGCAGTATTTT.